This TCR beta chain was found in a study of blood T cell repertoires in COVID-19. Germline V gives CDR1 SGHRS, CDR2 YFSETQ. Trimming removed 4 bases at V and 0 bases at J, with 13 bases between. This CDR3 has 15 amino acids. The data were produced by immunoSEQ multiplex PCR, yet TCRdb's version contains in-frame clones alone and is incomplete. Here the sample spans 350,000 or so clones, roughly 89% being singletons. Sequenced: peripheral blood. This chain joins TRBV5-1 and TRBJ1-2; perhaps TRBD1 as D (6 bases). The TCR was taken from a woman aged 60 to 75 with COVID-19, enrolled during active disease. The CDR3 coding sequence is TGCGCCAGCAGCCCCGTGACAGGAGCTAACTATGGCTACACCTTC. Encoded protein: CASSPVTGANYGYTF.